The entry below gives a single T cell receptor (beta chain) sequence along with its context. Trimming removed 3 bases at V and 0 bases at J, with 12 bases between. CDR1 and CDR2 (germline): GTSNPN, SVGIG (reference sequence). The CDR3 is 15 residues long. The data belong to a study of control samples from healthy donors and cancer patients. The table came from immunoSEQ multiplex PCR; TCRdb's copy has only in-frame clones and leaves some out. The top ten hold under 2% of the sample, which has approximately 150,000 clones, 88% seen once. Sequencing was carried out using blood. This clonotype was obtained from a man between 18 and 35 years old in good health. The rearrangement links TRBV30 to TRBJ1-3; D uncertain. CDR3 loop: CAWSPGIRSGNTIYF. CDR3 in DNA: TGTGCCTGGAGCCCCGGGATCCGCTCTGGAAACACCATATATTTT.